The 20 T cell receptor beta chains below were found in one sample sequenced in a study of blood T cell repertoires in COVID-19. This table comes from immunoSEQ multiplex PCR, and its TCRdb copy is limited to in-frame clones, with some not included. The sample lists approximately 270,000 clones; about 91% were seen once. Sequenced: peripheral blood. The receptors derive from a woman aged 25-40 years with COVID-19, enrolled during active disease.

This rearrangement joins TRBV4-1 to TRBJ1-2, with D hard to call. V dropped 2 bases and J dropped 0 bases, with 13 bases sitting between them. The CDR3 length is 16 residues. The germline V gene has CDR1 MGHRA and CDR2 YSYEKL. Here the CDR3 reads CASSQPGRGANYGYTF. For the CDR3, the DNA is TGCGCCAGCAGCCAACCTGGACGGGGAGCTAACTATGGCTACACCTTC.

The chain couples TRBV28 to TRBJ1-5; 8 bases fit TRBD1. In germline, CDR1 is MDHEN, CDR2 SYDVKM. V was clipped by 3 bases and J by 6 bases; unmatched bases: 7. The length of the CDR3 is 15 residues. CDR3 DNA sequence: TGTGCCAGCAGTTTCCTCAGGGGGCCTGGTCAGCCCCAGCATTTT. Encoded protein: CASSFLRGPGQPQHF.

The V call is TRBV6-5, the J call TRBJ2-7; the match to TRBD1 covers 8 bases. This CDR3 is 15 amino acids long. With 6 bases clipped from V and 2 bases from J, the junction kept 9 bases outside the gene matches. Per the germline V gene, CDR1 is MNHEY and CDR2 is SVGAGI. The CDR3 loop reads CASRPLTGGTYEQYF. The CDR3 region has the DNA TGTGCCAGCAGGCCTCTTACAGGGGGAACCTACGAGCAGTACTTC.

The rearrangement links TRBV3-1 (or the pseudogene TRBV3-2) to TRBJ2-7; D is possibly TRBD1 (5 bases). The germline gives CDR1 LGHDT, CDR2 YNNKEL (reference sequence). CDR3 length: 14 residues. Trimming shortened V by 1 base and J by 7 bases, and 14 bases separated the two germline ends. CDR3 residues: CASSQAGALGEQYF. In nucleotides, the CDR3 is TGTGCCAGCAGCCAAGCTGGGGCGTTGGGAGAGCAGTACTTC.

CDR3 sequence reads: CASSLRNRDRATYEQYF. The CDR3 DNA sequence: TGTGCCAGCAGCTTAAGGAACCGGGACAGGGCCACCTACGAGCAGTACTTC. The chain employs TRBV11-2 and TRBJ2-7, with 9 bases matching TRBD1. The CDR3 is 17 amino acids. Per the germline V gene, CDR1 is SGHAT and CDR2 is FQNNGV. With V trimmed by 2 bases and J by 2 bases, 10 bases remained unmatched.

The chain links TRBV7-9 to TRBJ1-5; D ambiguous. Germline CDR1 SEHNR, CDR2 FQNEAQ (reference sequence). This CDR3 has 19 amino acids. V gave up 3 bases and J gave up 0 bases, with 21 bases separating them. The CDR3: CASSFFGGRGWNSNQPQHF. DNA for the CDR3: TGTGCCAGCAGCTTTTTTGGAGGGCGGGGATGGAATAGCAATCAGCCCCAGCATTTT.

The gene calls are TRBV7-2 and TRBJ1-1, with 7 bases matching TRBD1. The length of the CDR3 is 15 residues. The ends lost 5 bases at V and 2 bases at J; junction bases unmatched: 8. Per the germline V gene, CDR1 is SGHTA and CDR2 is FQGNSA. In DNA form, the CDR3 reads TGTGCCAGCAGCCCTACGACAGGGTTAAACACTGAAGCTTTCTTT. It specifies CASSPTTGLNTEAFF.

This chain connects TRBV3-1 (or the pseudogene TRBV3-2) to TRBJ2-5; TRBD1 matches 7 bases. The germline V gene has CDR1 LGHDT and CDR2 YNNKEL (reference sequence). Unmatched junction bases numbered 14, after V lost 5 bases and J lost 5 bases. The CDR3 is 16 residues long. CDR3 in amino acids: CASSSNRQGVRETQYF. The CDR3 DNA reads TGTGCCAGCAGCAGCAACCGACAGGGCGTCCGGGAGACCCAGTACTTC.

The rearrangement uses TRBV6-5 and TRBJ2-2, with D perhaps matching TRBD2 (5 bases). Germline V lookup: CDR1 MNHEY, CDR2 SVGAGI. The CDR3 totals 14 residues. V lost 7 bases and J lost 2, with 11 bases in between. This CDR3 reads CASTEGANTGELFF. CDR3 coding DNA: TGTGCCAGCACCGAGGGAGCCAACACCGGGGAGCTGTTTTTT.

This sequence joins TRBV5-1 and TRBJ1-5; D is ambiguous. Trimming pared 1 base from V and 6 bases from J, leaving 11 bases between. CDR3 length equals 14 residues. Germline CDR1 and CDR2: SGHRS and YFSETQ. DNA for the CDR3: TGCGCCAGCAGCTTGCGCGGGTTGGGTCAGCCCCAGCATTTT. Translation gives CASSLRGLGQPQHF.

The chain combines TRBV7-8 with TRBJ1-4; TRBD1 matches 8 bases. Trimming at V came to 5 bases and at J to 8 bases, leaving 10 bases not matched to a gene. Germline-derived CDR1 and CDR2 are SGHVS and FQNEAQ. The CDR3 runs 15 residues. Here the CDR3 reads CASSIRTGSDEKLFF. As DNA, the CDR3 is TGTGCCAGCAGCATAAGGACAGGGTCAGACGAAAAACTGTTTTTT.

Turning to this clone: Other DNA sequences in this specimen translate into the identical CDR3. J is TRBJ1-2 and V is TRBV2; TRBD1 matches 8 bases. The CDR3 consists of 14 residues. V lost 6 bases to trimming and J lost 3 bases; unmatched junction nucleotides: 6. The germline V gene encodes CDR1 SNHLY and CDR2 FYNNEI. The CDR3 reads CASSPDRVDYGYTF. CDR3 in DNA: TGTGCCAGCAGCCCGGACAGGGTTGACTATGGCTACACCTTC.

The V and J genes are TRBV10-3 and TRBJ2-5; D call uncertain. The CDR3 sequence is 13 residues long. V was cut by 3 bases and J by 1 base, with 6 bases left in between. Germline CDR1 ENHRY, CDR2 SYGVKD. The CDR3 DNA reads as TGTGCCATCAGTGACGGGTTCCAAGAGACCCAGTACTTC. Its protein is CAISDGFQETQYF.

This chain joins TRBV4-2 and TRBJ2-5; 10 bases agree with TRBD2. The V segment lost 1 base and the J segment 0 bases; nucleotides outside the gene matches: 8. CDR3 length: 18 residues. The germline V gene encodes CDR1 LGHNA and CDR2 YNFKEQ. This chain's CDR3 is CASSQGGSGLADQETQYF. CDR3 DNA sequence: TGTGCCAGCAGCCAAGGCGGGAGCGGACTAGCGGACCAAGAGACCCAGTACTTC.

This chain connects TRBV24-1 to TRBJ2-2; 11 bases fit TRBD1. Germline-derived CDR1 and CDR2 are KGHDR and SFDVKD. The CDR3 sequence is 13 residues long. V trimming: 7 bases; J trimming: 6 bases; junction bases outside the gene matches: 0. The CDR3 loop is CATRGQGAGELFF. As DNA, the CDR3 is TGTGCCACCAGGGGACAGGGGGCCGGGGAGCTGTTTTTT.

V and J are TRBV2 and TRBJ1-1; D gene unclear. CDR1 and CDR2 (germline): SNHLY, FYNNEI. There are 11 residues in the CDR3. Trimming pared 4 bases from V and 4 bases from J, leaving 4 bases between. CDR3 sequence (DNA): TGTGCCAGCAGTGTACTCACTGAAGCTTTCTTT. Protein product: CASSVLTEAFF.

This chain joins TRBV5-8 and TRBJ2-1, with a weak D call TRBD2 (6 bases). The length of the CDR3 is 17 residues. Per germline, CDR1 SGHTS and CDR2 YDEGEE. V was cut by 3 bases and J by 9 bases, with 25 bases left in between. Here the CDR3 reads CASSWGASVYPDGEQFF. Written as DNA, the CDR3 is TGTGCCAGCAGCTGGGGAGCTAGCGTTTATCCCGACGGTGAGCAGTTCTTC.

V usage is TRBV27 and J usage is TRBJ1-6; 8 bases fit TRBD1. V shed 3 bases and J 9 bases; nucleotides not matched to a gene: 4. This CDR3 is built from 14 residues. Germline CDR1 reads MNHEY; CDR2 reads SMNVEV (reference sequence). The CDR3 here is CASSFQGAVSPLHF. CDR3 DNA: TGTGCCAGCAGTTTCCAGGGGGCGGTTTCACCCCTCCACTTT.

The rearrangement links TRBV10-3 to TRBJ2-5; no definite D call. Germline CDR1 and CDR2: ENHRY and SYGVKD. V was trimmed by 3 bases and J by 2 bases, leaving 10 bases between them. The CDR3 has 14 amino acids. This chain's CDR3 is CAISDDTIQETQYF. CDR3 sequence (DNA): TGTGCCATCAGTGACGACACGATACAAGAGACCCAGTACTTC.

In its sample, this clone was seen many times. V is TRBV11-2 and J is TRBJ2-1; 8 bases fit TRBD2. Germline values: CDR1 SGHAT, CDR2 FQNNGV. V lost 5 bases and J lost 14; bases outside the gene matches: 14. The CDR3 is 14 amino acids. The CDR3 region has the DNA TGTGCCAGCAGCCGGCCGGGGGGGCCGTTGGAGAAGTTCTTC. Translated: CASSRPGGPLEKFF.